These T cell receptor beta chains were read from a single sample in a study of T cell repertoires in cytomegalovirus infection. These receptors lack a known antigen. MiXCR, run by TCRdb on the reads, gives a single entry per CDR3 protein. Of some 940,000 distinct CDR3 sequences in the sample, roughly 31% were seen once. Specimen: cultured CD8+ T cells from PBMCs, collected from culture after CMV antigen stimulation. The receptors originated from a human donor in good health (CMV status not recorded). Some clones in this sample may be carry-over from other donors' samples. Both conserved end residues are part of each CDR3. D genes are given only for firm matches. A clone size is listed for some rows: how often the clone was seen (once, few, many), or a class if it is expanded.

- many TRBJ2-3 TRBV7-2 TGTGCCAGCAGCTTACTACCGAACTTAGATACGCAGTATTTT CASSLLPNLDTQYF
TRBD1 many TRBJ1-1 TRBV4-1 TGCGCCAGCAGCCAGACAGGGGATACTGAAGCTTTCTTT CASSQTGDTEAFF
TRBD1 few TRBJ1-5 TRBV27 TGTGCCAGCAGTCCCCGGGACAGGGTTTATCAGCCCCAGCATTTT CASSPRDRVYQPQHF
- - TRBJ1-2 TRBV29-1 TGCAGCGTCCTGGCCAACTATGGCTACACCTTC CSVLANYGYTF
- many TRBJ1-2 TRBV7-6 TGTGCCAGCAGCAACCGTGAGGAAGGCTACACCTTC CASSNREEGYTF
- - TRBJ1-4 TRBV9 TGTGCCAGCAGCGTAGGACAGTCCGAAAAACTGTTTTTT CASSVGQSEKLFF
TRBD1 - TRBJ1-1 TRBV7-4 TGTGCCAGCAACGACAGGGCCAACACTGAAGCTTTCTTT CASNDRANTEAFF
- once TRBJ2-6 TRBV15 TGTGCCACCAGGTCCGGGACGGGGGGGGCCAACGTCCTGACTTTC CATRSGTGGANVLTF
- few TRBJ1-1 TRBV5-4 TGTGCCAGCAGCTCTTGGGCCACCCTGACGAACACTGAAGCTTTCTTT CASSSWATLTNTEAFF
- - TRBJ2-7 TRBV10-3 TGTGCCATCAGGACGAAGGTTATTCAGAATTACGAGCAGTACTTC CAIRTKVIQNYEQYF
- - TRBJ2-1 TRBV7-6 TGTGCCAGCAGCTTGGACAGAAGAATTTTCGATGAGCAGTTCTTC CASSLDRRIFDEQFF
- few TRBJ1-5 TRBV6-6 TGTGCCAGCAGCATAACCCCACCGGGACGTCAAAGCAATCAGCCCCAGCATTTT CASSITPPGRQSNQPQHF
- - TRBJ2-5 TRBV24-1 TGTGCCACCAGTGAGGGGGGTCAAACCCAGTACTTC CATSEGGQTQYF
- few TRBJ2-7 TRBV7-9 TGTGCCAGCAGCACGGGAGTCGATGCGCAGTACTTC CASSTGVDAQYF
TRBD2 few TRBJ2-1 TRBV7-8 TGTGCCAGCAGCCCACGGGGGGGACTAGCGAACAATGAGCAGTTCTTC CASSPRGGLANNEQFF
- - TRBJ1-4 TRBV25-1 TGTGCTACGGGGCGAGGGGAAAAACTGTTTTTT CATGRGEKLFF
- - TRBJ1-2 TRBV12-5 TGTGCTAGAGGTTTCGAAACAGAGATTAACTATGGCTACACCTTC CARGFETEINYGYTF
- few TRBJ2-1 TRBV27 TGTGCCAGCAGTTTAATTGGCATCAATGAGCAGTTCTTC CASSLIGINEQFF
TRBD2 once TRBJ2-3 TRBV7-6 TGTGCCAGCAGCTCGACTAGCGGGATATCCACAGATACGCAGTATTTT CASSSTSGISTDTQYF
TRBD2 few TRBJ2-1 TRBV12-3/TRBV12-4 TGTGCCAGCAGTTTGTCGGGGGGGCTATCATATGAGCAGTTCTTC CASSLSGGLSYEQFF
TRBD1 - TRBJ2-7 TRBV6-6 TGTGCCAGCAGTTACTCGTTGGACAGGCACGAGCAGTACTTC CASSYSLDRHEQYF
- many TRBJ1-6 TRBV7-6 TGTGCCAGCAGCCCAGATCCCGGCGGTTCACCCCTCCACTTT CASSPDPGGSPLHF
- - TRBJ1-4 TRBV2 TGTGCCAGCAGTGAGCCCGGACGTCCCTCGAGGAAACTGTTTTTT CASSEPGRPSRKLFF
TRBD2 many TRBJ2-1 TRBV7-9 TGTGCCAGCAGCTTAGGGACTAGCGGGGGTTTTTACAATGAGCAGTTCTTC CASSLGTSGGFYNEQFF
TRBD2 many TRBJ2-1 TRBV7-2 TGTGCCAGCAGCCGGATCGGGGGGGCCCGCAATGAGCAGTTCTTC CASSRIGGARNEQFF
TRBD1 - TRBJ2-2 TRBV7-6 TGTGCCAGCAGCTTACCTGGACAGGGCTCAACCGGGGAGCTGTTTTTT CASSLPGQGSTGELFF
- - TRBJ1-1 TRBV10-3 TGTGCCATCAGTGAGGAGGGCATGAACACTGAAGCTTTCTTT CAISEEGMNTEAFF
- many TRBJ1-1 TRBV6-2/TRBV6-3 TGTGCCAGCAGTTATTCGTGGACTCACATGAACACTGAAGCTTTCTTT CASSYSWTHMNTEAFF
TRBD2 few TRBJ2-5 TRBV6-5 TGTGCCAGCAGTCCCGTAGCATTACAAGGTGGCGGGGGGGAAGAGACCCAGTACTTC CASSPVALQGGGGEETQYF
TRBD2 - TRBJ2-3 TRBV2 TGTGCCAGCAGTGAGTCTAGCGGATACACAGATACGCAGTATTTT CASSESSGYTDTQYF
TRBD1 - TRBJ1-1 TRBV19 TGTGCCAGTAGCCACCGGGACAGGGGATCTGAAGCTTTCTTT CASSHRDRGSEAFF